Following are 11 T cell receptor beta chains from one sample sequenced in a study of cytomegalovirus exposure and HLA in healthy donors. Both 60 Vbeta primers and 13 Jbeta primers went into the PCR. Sequencing used immunoSEQ multiplex PCR; TCRdb keeps in-frame clones, though not all of them. In the table there are under 200,000 clones, about 80% of which are singletons. The sequencing sample was made of PBMCs. These TCRs come from a woman under 40 in good health and CMV-seropositive.

This CDR3 is CASSQDSSMNTEAFF. CDR3 sequence (DNA): TGCGCCAGCAGCCAAGATTCCAGTATGAACACTGAAGCTTTCTTT. This chain uses TRBV4-3 with TRBJ1-1; no firm D call. The CDR3 has 15 amino acids. Germline assignment: CDR1 LGHNA and CDR2 YSLEER. Trimming shortened V by 0 bases and J by 0 bases, and 8 bases separated the two germline ends.

The chain employs TRBV19 and TRBJ2-3; D gene unclear. This CDR3 contains 13 residues. Between the trimmed V and J ends, which lost 3 bases and 3 bases, there was a span of 7 bases. The germline V gene encodes CDR1 LNHDA and CDR2 SQIVND (reference sequence). The CDR3 loop reads CASSMVRTDTQYF. The CDR3 DNA follows: TGTGCCAGTAGTATGGTCAGGACAGATACGCAGTATTTT.

The CDR3 sequence: CATNRQGGDNEQFF. In nucleotides, the CDR3 is TGTGCCACCAACAGACAGGGGGGTGATAATGAGCAGTTCTTC. The chain carries TRBV7-2 and TRBJ2-1; 9 bases map to TRBD1. Looked up from germline, CDR1 is SGHTA and CDR2 is FQGNSA. The ends lost 10 bases at V and 7 bases at J; junction bases unmatched: 11. The CDR3 has 14 amino acids.

This sequence joins TRBV19 and TRBJ2-1; 7 bases agree with TRBD1. This CDR3 has 16 residues. V gave up 7 bases and J gave up 6 bases; unmatched junction bases: 15. Germline assignment: CDR1 LNHDA and CDR2 SQIVND (reference sequence). CDR3 loop: CASNAGTAFLINEQFF. The CDR3 nucleotides are TGTGCCAGTAACGCAGGGACAGCCTTCCTTATCAATGAGCAGTTCTTC.

Only a few counts were recorded for this clone. The rearrangement links TRBV30 to TRBJ2-5, with D possibly TRBD2 on 6 matching bases. Trimming removed 0 bases at V and 9 bases at J, with 20 bases between. The CDR3 has 15 amino acids. Germline CDR1 GTSNPN, CDR2 SVGIG (reference sequence). The CDR3 DNA follows: TGTGCCTGGAGTGTTGGGGGGAGTCGTATGGAGGCCCAGTACTTC. Amino acid sequence: CAWSVGGSRMEAQYF.

This rearrangement joins TRBV7-2 to TRBJ2-1, with 9 bases aligning to TRBD1. The length of the CDR3 is 13 residues. J lost 14 bases, V lost 4 bases, and 9 bases had no gene match. Germline assignment: CDR1 SGHTA and CDR2 FQGNSA. The CDR3 nucleotides are TGTGCCAGCAGCTCAGGACAGGGGACCCATGAGTTCTTC. It yields the protein CASSSGQGTHEFF.

The chain recombines TRBV5-8 with TRBJ1-1; 7 nucleotides line up with TRBD1. The CDR3 is 16 residues long. V dropped 4 bases and J dropped 3; count of bases not matched to a gene: 12. The germline gives CDR1 SGHTS, CDR2 YDEGEE. The CDR3 here is CASSGTAPLWDTEAFF. CDR3 bases: TGTGCCAGCAGCGGGACAGCCCCCCTTTGGGACACTGAAGCTTTCTTT.

The CDR3 nucleotides are TGCGCCAGCACCTTACAGGTGCCGGACTATGGCTACACCTTC. Translated: CASTLQVPDYGYTF. The chain is built from TRBV10-2 and TRBJ1-2; possibly TRBD1 for D (5 bases). V was trimmed by 7 bases and J by 3 bases, leaving 15 bases between them. Per the germline V gene, CDR1 is WSHSY and CDR2 is SAAADI. The CDR3 covers 14 residues.

This clone occurred a few times. The J gene is TRBJ1-6, the V gene TRBV6-6; D remains ambiguous. With 6 bases removed from V and 7 bases from J, the gap between germline ends came to 19 bases. Per germline, CDR1 MNHNY and CDR2 SVGAGI (reference sequence). The CDR3 sequence is 16 residues long. The CDR3, as DNA: TGTGCCAGCAGCCTAGGGCGGGCCAGTGGGAATTCACCCCTCCACTTT. Protein: CASSLGRASGNSPLHF.

This clone showed up just once. This chain links TRBV6-5 with TRBJ2-7; D is ambiguous. Trimming took 0 bases from V and 2 from J, leaving 11 bases between them. Germline assignment: CDR1 MNHEY and CDR2 SVGAGI. The CDR3 is made up of 15 amino acids. Here the CDR3 reads CASSYSSALPYEQYF. DNA of the CDR3: TGTGCCAGCAGTTACTCCAGCGCCCTTCCCTACGAGCAGTACTTC.

The chain combines TRBV9 with TRBJ1-2; D gene unclear. The germline gives CDR1 SGDLS, CDR2 YYNGEE. V lost 6 bases, J lost 1 base, and 10 bases lay in between. CDR3 length: 13 amino acids. In DNA, the CDR3 is TGTGCCAGCACCCCCAGTGTTAACTATGGCTACACCTTC. Translation: CASTPSVNYGYTF.